A single sample gave rise to the 13 T cell receptor beta chains below, sequenced in a study of blood T cell repertoires in COVID-19. Clones were read by immunoSEQ multiplex PCR, and TCRdb kept only the in-frame ones, dropping some. There are 140,000 or so clones in the sample; about four fifths occur only once, and around 3.7% lies in the top ten. The sample taken for sequencing was peripheral blood. Every receptor here comes from a man between 65 and 79 years old who had recovered from COVID-19.

This clone showed up just once. V and J are TRBV7-2 and TRBJ2-7; 8 bases map to TRBD2. Unmatched junction bases numbered 3, after V lost 5 bases and J lost 0 bases. There are 14 residues in the CDR3. Germline CDR1 reads SGHTA; CDR2 reads FQGNSA. CDR3 in amino acids: CASSPGLDSYEQYF. DNA for the CDR3: TGTGCCAGCAGCCCGGGACTAGACTCCTACGAGCAGTACTTC.

The chain has TRBV5-1 and TRBJ2-3, with a tentative D call TRBD1 (6 bases). Germline CDR1 and CDR2: SGHRS and YFSETQ. CDR3 length: 16 amino acids. The germline V and J ends were trimmed by 0 bases and 2 bases, with 13 bases remaining between them. CDR3: CASSLVWDKPTDTQYF. The DNA for the CDR3 is TGCGCCAGCAGCTTGGTCTGGGACAAACCCACAGATACGCAGTATTTT.

This chain links TRBV27 with TRBJ1-3, with D possibly TRBD1 on 5 matching bases. The CDR3 has 17 amino acids. V was cut by 0 bases and J by 7 bases, with 19 bases left in between. Germline CDR1 and CDR2: MNHEY and SMNVEV (reference sequence). DNA for the CDR3: TGTGCCAGCAGTTTATCCTGGGACTGGGGGTCTCGGAACACCATATATTTT. This gives the protein CASSLSWDWGSRNTIYF.

The chain employs TRBV21-1 and TRBJ2-3; the listed D gene, TRBD2, was not tested against the DNA. TRBV21-1 is a pseudogene. The length of the CDR3 is 21 residues. This CDR3 is CASSNVCLGTLRETCTDTQYF. In DNA form, the CDR3 reads TGTGCCAGCAGCAATGTTTGTTTGGGGACCCTGCGGGAGACATGTACAGATACGCAGTATTTT.

The J gene is TRBJ2-1, the V gene TRBV20-1; no firm D call. Germline V gene sequence: CDR1 DFQATT, CDR2 SNEGSKA (reference sequence). This CDR3 comprises 11 residues. With 3 bases removed from V and 3 bases from J, the gap between germline ends came to 3 bases. The CDR3, as DNA: TGCAGTGCTAGCTACTACAATGAGCAGTTCTTC. Translation: CSASYYNEQFF.

This chain links TRBV6-6 with TRBJ1-5, with unresolved D. Trimming removed 2 bases from V and 4 bases from J, with 9 bases in between. Germline CDR1 and CDR2: MNHNY and SVGAGI (reference sequence). The CDR3 consists of 14 residues. The CDR3 protein is CASSYGSPNQPQHF. CDR3 DNA sequence: TGTGCCAGCAGTTACGGCTCCCCTAATCAGCCCCAGCATTTT.

The chain recombines TRBV11-2 with TRBJ1-2; the match to TRBD1 covers 7 bases. The CDR3 covers 15 residues. V shed 5 bases and J 2 bases; nucleotides not matched to a gene: 8. Germline lookup yields CDR1 SGHAT and CDR2 FQNNGV. CDR3 sequence (DNA): TGTGCCAGCAGCCGATTGACAGGGATCAACTATGGCTACACCTTC. Translation gives CASSRLTGINYGYTF.

The chain is built from TRBV27 and TRBJ2-7; weak D call: TRBD2 (5 bases). The CDR3 contains 14 residues. V gave up 4 bases and J gave up 5 bases, with 15 bases separating them. Germline CDR1 reads MNHEY; CDR2 reads SMNVEV (reference sequence). The CDR3 here is CASSYSASSNEQYF. The CDR3 DNA sequence: TGTGCCAGCAGTTATAGCGCCAGTAGTAACGAGCAGTACTTC.

The rearrangement joins TRBV10-1 to TRBJ2-1; 8 bases align to TRBD2. CDR1 is WNHNN, CDR2 SYGVQD, per germline (reference sequence). Trimming took 8 bases from V and 2 from J; bases not matched to a gene: 8. The CDR3 contains 15 residues. CDR3 loop: CASGRAGAPYNEQFF. The CDR3 DNA reads as TGCGCCAGCGGGAGAGCGGGAGCCCCCTACAATGAGCAGTTCTTC.

This clone was observed once. The V gene is TRBV18, the J gene TRBJ2-1; 11 bases fit TRBD2. J gave up 7 bases and V 3 bases, and 5 bases lay outside the gene matches. Per germline, CDR1 KGHSH and CDR2 LQKENI. The CDR3 totals 15 residues. CDR3 bases: TGTGCCAGCTCACCGATAGCGGGAGGGTTGAATGAGCAGTTCTTC. The encoded protein is CASSPIAGGLNEQFF. Complete variable domain (other parts from reference TRBV18 and TRBJ2-1): NAGVMQNPRHLVRRRGQEARLRCSPMKGHSHVYWYRQLPEEGLKFMVYLQKENIIDESGMPKERFSAEFPKEGPSILRIQQVVRGDSAAYFCASSPIAGGLNEQFFGPGTRLTVL.

This clone is a singleton in its sample. The gene calls are TRBV5-4 and TRBJ2-2; perhaps TRBD2 as D (5 bases). CDR3 length: 16 residues. V dropped 4 bases and J dropped 1 base, with 14 bases sitting between them. From germline, CDR1 is SGHNT and CDR2 YYREEE (reference sequence). As DNA, the CDR3 is TGTGCCAGCAGCCTCGGCGGGTACGGGAACACCGGGGAGCTGTTTTTT. Protein product: CASSLGGYGNTGELFF.

V usage is TRBV5-1 and J usage is TRBJ1-2; 9 bases line up with TRBD1. V was clipped by 4 bases and J by 8 bases; unmatched bases: 9. This CDR3 comprises 14 residues. The germline gives CDR1 SGHRS, CDR2 YFSETQ. The CDR3 is CASSPGTGNSGYTF. CDR3 nucleotide sequence: TGCGCCAGCAGCCCAGGGACAGGGAATTCGGGCTACACCTTC.

This chain links TRBV7-2 with TRBJ2-3; 11 nucleotides agree with TRBD2. The CDR3 has 14 amino acids. V lost 5 bases, J lost 8 bases, and 6 bases stayed unmatched. Germline V gene data show CDR1 as SGHTA and CDR2 as FQGNSA. In DNA, the CDR3 is TGTGCCAGCAGCCCCATAGCGGGAGGGGGTACGCAGTATTTT. It is translated as CASSPIAGGGTQYF.